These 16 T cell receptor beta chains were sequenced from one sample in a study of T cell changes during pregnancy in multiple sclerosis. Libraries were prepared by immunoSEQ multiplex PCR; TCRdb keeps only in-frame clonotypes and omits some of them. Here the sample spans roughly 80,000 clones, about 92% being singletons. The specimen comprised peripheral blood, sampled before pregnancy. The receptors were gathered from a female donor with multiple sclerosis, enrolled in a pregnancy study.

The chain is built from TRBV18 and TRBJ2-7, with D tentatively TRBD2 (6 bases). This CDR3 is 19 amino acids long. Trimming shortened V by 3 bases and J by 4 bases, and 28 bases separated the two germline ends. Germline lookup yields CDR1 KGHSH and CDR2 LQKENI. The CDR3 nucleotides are TGTGCCAGCTCACCGCACCTCCACCGTGGGACTCCGGGCAATTACGAGCAGTACTTC. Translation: CASSPHLHRGTPGNYEQYF.

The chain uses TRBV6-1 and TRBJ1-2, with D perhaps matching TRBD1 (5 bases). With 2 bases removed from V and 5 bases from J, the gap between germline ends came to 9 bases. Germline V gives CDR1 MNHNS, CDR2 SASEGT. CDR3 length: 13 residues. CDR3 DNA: TGTGCCAGCAGTGAACGGGGGGATTATGGCTACACCTTC. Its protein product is CASSERGDYGYTF.

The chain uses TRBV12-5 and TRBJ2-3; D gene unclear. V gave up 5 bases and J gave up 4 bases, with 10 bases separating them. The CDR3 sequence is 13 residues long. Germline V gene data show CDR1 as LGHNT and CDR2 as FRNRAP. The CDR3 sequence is CASGPWPPDTQYF. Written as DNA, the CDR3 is TGTGCTAGTGGTCCATGGCCCCCAGATACGCAGTATTTT.

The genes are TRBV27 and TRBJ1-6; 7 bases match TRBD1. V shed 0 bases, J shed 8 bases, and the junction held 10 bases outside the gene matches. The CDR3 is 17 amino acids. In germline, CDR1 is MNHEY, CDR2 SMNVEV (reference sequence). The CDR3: CASSLSRKTGSHSPLHF. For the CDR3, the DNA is TGTGCCAGCAGTTTATCACGGAAGACAGGGAGTCATTCACCCCTCCACTTT.

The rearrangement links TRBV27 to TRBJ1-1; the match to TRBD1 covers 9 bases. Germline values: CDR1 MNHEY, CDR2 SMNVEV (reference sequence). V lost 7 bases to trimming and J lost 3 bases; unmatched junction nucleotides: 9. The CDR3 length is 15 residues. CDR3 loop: CASIPRGQGDTEAFF. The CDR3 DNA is TGTGCCAGCATCCCTAGGGGACAGGGAGACACTGAAGCTTTCTTT.

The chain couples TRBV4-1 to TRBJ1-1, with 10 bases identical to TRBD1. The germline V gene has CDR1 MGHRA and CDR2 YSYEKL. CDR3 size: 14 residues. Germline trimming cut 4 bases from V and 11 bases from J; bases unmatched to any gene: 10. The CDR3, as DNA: TGCGCCAGCAGCCCCGATGACAGGGGGCGCGTCGCTTTCTTT. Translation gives CASSPDDRGRVAFF.

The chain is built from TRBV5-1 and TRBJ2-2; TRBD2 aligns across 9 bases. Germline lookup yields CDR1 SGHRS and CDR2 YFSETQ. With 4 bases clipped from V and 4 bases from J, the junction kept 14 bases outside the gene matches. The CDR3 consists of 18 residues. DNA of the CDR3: TGCGCCAGCAGCCGCCTCCTCACGGCGGGGGGGCCCACCGGGGAGCTGTTTTTT. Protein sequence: CASSRLLTAGGPTGELFF.

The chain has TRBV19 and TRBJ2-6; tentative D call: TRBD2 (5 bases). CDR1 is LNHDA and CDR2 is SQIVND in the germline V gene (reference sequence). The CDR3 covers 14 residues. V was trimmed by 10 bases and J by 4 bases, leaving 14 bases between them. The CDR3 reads CATQETGGANVLTF. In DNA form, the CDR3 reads TGTGCCACCCAAGAGACGGGGGGGGCCAACGTCCTGACTTTC.

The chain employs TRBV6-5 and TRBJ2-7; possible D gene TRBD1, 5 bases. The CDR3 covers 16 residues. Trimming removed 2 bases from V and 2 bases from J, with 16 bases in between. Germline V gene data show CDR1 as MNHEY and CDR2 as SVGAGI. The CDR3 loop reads CASSYGFRARTYEQYF. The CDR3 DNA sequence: TGTGCCAGCAGTTACGGGTTCAGGGCGCGTACCTACGAGCAGTACTTC.

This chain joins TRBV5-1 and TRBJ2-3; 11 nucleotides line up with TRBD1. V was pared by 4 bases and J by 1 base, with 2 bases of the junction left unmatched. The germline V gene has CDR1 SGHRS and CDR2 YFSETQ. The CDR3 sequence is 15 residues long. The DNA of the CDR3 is TGCGCCAGCAGCGCGGGACAGGGGGGCACAGATACGCAGTATTTT. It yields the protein CASSAGQGGTDTQYF.

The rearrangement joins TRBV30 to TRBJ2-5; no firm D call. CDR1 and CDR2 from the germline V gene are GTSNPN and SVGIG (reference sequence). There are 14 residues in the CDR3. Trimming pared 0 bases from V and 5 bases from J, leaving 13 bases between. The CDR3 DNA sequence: TGTGCCTGGAGTGTACGGAGTCTCCGGGAGACCCAGTACTTC. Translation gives CAWSVRSLRETQYF. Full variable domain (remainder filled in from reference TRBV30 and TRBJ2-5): SQTIHQWPATLVQPVGSPLSLECTVEGTSNPNLYWYRQAAGRGLQLLFYSVGIGQISSEVPQNLSASRPQDRQFILSSKKLLLSDSGFYLCAWSVRSLRETQYFGPGTRLLVL.

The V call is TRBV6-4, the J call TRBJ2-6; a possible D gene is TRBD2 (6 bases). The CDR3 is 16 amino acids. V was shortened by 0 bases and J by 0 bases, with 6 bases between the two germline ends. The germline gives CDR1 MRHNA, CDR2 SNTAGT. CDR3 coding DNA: TGTGCCAGCAGTGACTCTAGCGGCTCTGGGGCCAACGTCCTGACTTTC. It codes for CASSDSSGSGANVLTF.

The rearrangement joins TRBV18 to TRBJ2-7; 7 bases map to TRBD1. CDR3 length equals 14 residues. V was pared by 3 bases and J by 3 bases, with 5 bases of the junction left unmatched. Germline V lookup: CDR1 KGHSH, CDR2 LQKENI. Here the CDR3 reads CASSPRQGLYEQYF. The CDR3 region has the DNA TGTGCCAGCTCACCGCGACAGGGTCTCTACGAGCAGTACTTC.

The CDR3: CASSDGGKRDYGYTF. CDR3 in DNA: TGTGCCAGCAGTGATGGAGGGAAGCGGGACTATGGCTACACCTTC. The chain recombines TRBV25-1 with TRBJ1-2; D is uncertain. V shed 3 bases and J shed 3 bases, with 14 bases lying between them. The CDR3 covers 15 residues. CDR1 is MGHDK, CDR2 SYGVNS, per germline.

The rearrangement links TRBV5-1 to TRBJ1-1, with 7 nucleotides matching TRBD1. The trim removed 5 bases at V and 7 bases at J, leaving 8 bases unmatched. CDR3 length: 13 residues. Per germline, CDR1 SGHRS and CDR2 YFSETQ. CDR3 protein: CASRPPGQYEAFF. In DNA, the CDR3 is TGCGCCAGCAGACCTCCGGGACAGTATGAAGCTTTCTTT.

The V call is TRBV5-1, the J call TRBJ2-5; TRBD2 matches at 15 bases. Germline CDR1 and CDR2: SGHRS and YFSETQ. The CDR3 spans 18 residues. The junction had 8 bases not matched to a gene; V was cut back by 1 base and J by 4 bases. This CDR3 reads CASSLNGLAGGESETQYF. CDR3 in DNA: TGCGCCAGCAGCTTGAATGGACTAGCGGGGGGGGAATCAGAGACCCAGTACTTC.